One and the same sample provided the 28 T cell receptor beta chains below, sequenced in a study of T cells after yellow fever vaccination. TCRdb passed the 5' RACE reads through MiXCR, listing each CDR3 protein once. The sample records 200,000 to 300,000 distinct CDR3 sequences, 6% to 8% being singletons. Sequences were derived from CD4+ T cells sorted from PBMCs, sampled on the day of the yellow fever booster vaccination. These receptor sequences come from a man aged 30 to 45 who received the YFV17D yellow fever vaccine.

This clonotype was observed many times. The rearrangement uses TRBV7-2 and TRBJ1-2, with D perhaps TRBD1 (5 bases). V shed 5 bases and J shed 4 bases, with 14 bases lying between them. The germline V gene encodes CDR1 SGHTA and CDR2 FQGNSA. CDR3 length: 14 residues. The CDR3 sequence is CASSADRSAYGYTF. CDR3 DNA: TGTGCCAGCAGCGCAGACAGATCAGCCTATGGCTACACCTTC.

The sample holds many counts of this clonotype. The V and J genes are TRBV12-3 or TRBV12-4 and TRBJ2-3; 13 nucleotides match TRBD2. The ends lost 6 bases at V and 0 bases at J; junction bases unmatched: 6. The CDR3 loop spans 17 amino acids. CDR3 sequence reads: CASSKRLAGGSTDTQYF. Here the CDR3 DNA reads TGTGCCAGCAGCAAGAGACTAGCGGGAGGCAGCACAGATACGCAGTATTTT.

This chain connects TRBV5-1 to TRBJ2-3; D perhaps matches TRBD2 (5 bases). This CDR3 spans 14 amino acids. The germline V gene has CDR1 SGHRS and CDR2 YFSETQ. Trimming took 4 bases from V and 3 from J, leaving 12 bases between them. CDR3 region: CASSPGLETDTQYF. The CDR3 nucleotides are TGCGCCAGCAGCCCCGGACTGGAGACAGATACGCAGTATTTT.

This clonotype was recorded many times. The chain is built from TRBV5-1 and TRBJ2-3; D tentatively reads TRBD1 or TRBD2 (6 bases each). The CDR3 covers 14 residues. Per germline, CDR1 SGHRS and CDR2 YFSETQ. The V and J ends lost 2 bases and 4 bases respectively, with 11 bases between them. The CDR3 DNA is TGCGCCAGCAGCTTCGAGAGGGGGGCAGATACGCAGTATTTT. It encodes CASSFERGADTQYF.

CDR3 DNA: TGTGCCAGCAGTTACGACGCTGGCTCAACGTACAATGAGCAGTTCTTC. Protein: CASSYDAGSTYNEQFF. The rearrangement uses TRBV6-5 and TRBJ2-1; D remains unclear. Deletions cut 2 bases from V and 4 bases from J, with 15 bases between. Looked up from germline, CDR1 is MNHEY and CDR2 is SVGAGI. CDR3 length: 16 residues.

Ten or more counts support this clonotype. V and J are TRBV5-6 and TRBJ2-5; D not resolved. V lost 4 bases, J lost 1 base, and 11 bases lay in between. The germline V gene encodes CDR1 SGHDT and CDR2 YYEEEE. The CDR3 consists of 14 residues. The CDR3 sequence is CASSLGMVQETQYF. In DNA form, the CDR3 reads TGTGCCAGCAGCCTGGGAATGGTCCAAGAGACCCAGTACTTC. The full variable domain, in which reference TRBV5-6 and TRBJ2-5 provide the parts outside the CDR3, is DAGVTQSPTHLIKTRGQQVTLRCSPKSGHDTVSWYQQALGQGPQFIFQYYEEEERQRGNFPDRFSGHQFPNYSSELNVNALLLGDSALYLCASSLGMVQETQYFGPGTRLLVL.

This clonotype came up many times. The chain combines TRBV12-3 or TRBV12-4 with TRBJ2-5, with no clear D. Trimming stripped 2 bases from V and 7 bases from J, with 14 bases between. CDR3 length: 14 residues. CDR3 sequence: CASSLSGQDGTQYF. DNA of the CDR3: TGTGCCAGCAGTTTATCTGGTCAGGATGGGACCCAGTACTTC.

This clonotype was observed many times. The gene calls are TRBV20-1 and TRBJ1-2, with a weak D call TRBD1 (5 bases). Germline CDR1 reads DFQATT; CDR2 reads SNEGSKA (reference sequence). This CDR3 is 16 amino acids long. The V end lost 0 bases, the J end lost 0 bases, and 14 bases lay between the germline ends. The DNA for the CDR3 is TGCAGTGCTAGAGATTGGACAAAGCCTACTAACTATGGCTACACCTTC. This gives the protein CSARDWTKPTNYGYTF.

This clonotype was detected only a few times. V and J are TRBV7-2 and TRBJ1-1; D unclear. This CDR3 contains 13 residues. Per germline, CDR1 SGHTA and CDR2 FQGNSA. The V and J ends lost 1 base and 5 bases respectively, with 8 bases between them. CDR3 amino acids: CASSLEAATEAFF. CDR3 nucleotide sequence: TGTGCCAGCAGCTTAGAGGCGGCTACTGAAGCTTTCTTT.

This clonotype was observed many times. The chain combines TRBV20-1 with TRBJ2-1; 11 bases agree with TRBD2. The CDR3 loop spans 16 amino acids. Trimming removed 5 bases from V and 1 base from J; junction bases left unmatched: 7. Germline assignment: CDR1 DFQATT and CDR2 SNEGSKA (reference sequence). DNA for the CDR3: TGCAGTGCTCCTTCGACTAGCGGGACGTCCTACAATGAGCAGTTCTTC. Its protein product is CSAPSTSGTSYNEQFF.

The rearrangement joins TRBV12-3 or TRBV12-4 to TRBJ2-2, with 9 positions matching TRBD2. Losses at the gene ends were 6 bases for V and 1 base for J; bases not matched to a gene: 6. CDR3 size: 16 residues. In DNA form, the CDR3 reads TGTGCCAGCAGCCCTCTAGCGGGAATGAACACCGGGGAGCTGTTTTTT. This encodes CASSPLAGMNTGELFF.

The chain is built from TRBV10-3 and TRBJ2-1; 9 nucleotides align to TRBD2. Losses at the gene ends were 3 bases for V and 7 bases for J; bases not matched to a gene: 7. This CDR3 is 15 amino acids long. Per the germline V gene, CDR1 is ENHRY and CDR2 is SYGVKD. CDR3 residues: CAISESGRPPNEQFF. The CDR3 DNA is TGTGCCATCAGTGAAAGCGGGAGGCCCCCAAATGAGCAGTTCTTC.

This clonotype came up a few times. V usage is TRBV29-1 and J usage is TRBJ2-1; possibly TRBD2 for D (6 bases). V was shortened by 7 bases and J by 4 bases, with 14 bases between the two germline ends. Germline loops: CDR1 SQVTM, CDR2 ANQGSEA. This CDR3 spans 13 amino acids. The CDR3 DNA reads TGCAGCGGGGACTCGCGAGGATACAATGAGCAGTTCTTC. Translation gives CSGDSRGYNEQFF.

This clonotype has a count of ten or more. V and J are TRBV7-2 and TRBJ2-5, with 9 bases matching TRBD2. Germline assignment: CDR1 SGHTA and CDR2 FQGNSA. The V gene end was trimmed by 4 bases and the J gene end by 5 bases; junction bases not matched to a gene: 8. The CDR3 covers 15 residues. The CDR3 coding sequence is TGTGCCAGCAGCTCTCGGGTAGCGGGAGCGGAGACCCAGTACTTC. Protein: CASSSRVAGAETQYF.

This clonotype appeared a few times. The CDR3 protein is CASSRSGISYEQYF. CDR3 DNA: TGTGCCAGCAGCCGCTCGGGGATCTCCTACGAGCAGTACTTC. J is TRBJ2-7 and V is TRBV4-2; TRBD2 is a possible D gene (5 bases). V was cut by 4 bases and J by 0 bases, with 10 bases left in between. Germline V gene data show CDR1 as LGHNA and CDR2 as YNFKEQ. The CDR3 runs to 14 residues.

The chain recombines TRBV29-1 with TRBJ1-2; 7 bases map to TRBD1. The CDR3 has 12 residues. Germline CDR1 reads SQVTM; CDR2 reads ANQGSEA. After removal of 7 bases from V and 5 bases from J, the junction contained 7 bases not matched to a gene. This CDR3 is CSASGGGYGYTF. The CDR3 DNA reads TGCAGCGCCTCAGGGGGAGGGTATGGCTACACCTTC.

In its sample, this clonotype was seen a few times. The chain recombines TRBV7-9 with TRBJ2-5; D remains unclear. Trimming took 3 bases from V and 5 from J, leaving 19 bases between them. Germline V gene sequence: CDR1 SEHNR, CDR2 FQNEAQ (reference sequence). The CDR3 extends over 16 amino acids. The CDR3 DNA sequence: TGTGCCAGCAGCTTTACCGGGTCCACCAATGGGGAGACCCAGTACTTC. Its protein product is CASSFTGSTNGETQYF. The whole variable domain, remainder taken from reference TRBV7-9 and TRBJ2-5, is DTGVSQNPRHKITKRGQNVTFRCDPISEHNRLYWYRQTLGQGPEFLTYFQNEAQLEKSRLLSDRFSAERPKGSFSTLEIQRTEQGDSAMYLCASSFTGSTNGETQYFGPGTRLLVL.

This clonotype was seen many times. This CDR3 reads CASYSGRRNEQFF. CDR3 DNA sequence: TGTGCCAGTTATAGCGGGAGACGGAATGAGCAGTTCTTC. V usage is TRBV28 and J usage is TRBJ2-1; 9 nucleotides agree with TRBD2. The germline CDR1 and CDR2 sequences are MDHEN and SYDVKM. The V gene end was trimmed by 9 bases and the J gene end by 7 bases; junction bases not matched to a gene: 7. The CDR3 covers 13 residues.

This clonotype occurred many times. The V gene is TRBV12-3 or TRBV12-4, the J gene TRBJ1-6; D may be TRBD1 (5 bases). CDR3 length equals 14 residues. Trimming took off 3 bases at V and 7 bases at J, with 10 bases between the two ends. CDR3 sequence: CASSFGQGNSPLHF. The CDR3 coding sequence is TGTGCCAGCAGTTTCGGGCAGGGCAATTCACCCCTCCACTTT.

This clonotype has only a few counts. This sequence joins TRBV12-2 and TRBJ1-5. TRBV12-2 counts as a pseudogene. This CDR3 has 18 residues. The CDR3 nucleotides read TGTGCAAGTCGCCCCCCCAGACTAGGGGCTTATAGCAATCAGCCCCAGCATTTT. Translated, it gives CASRPPRLGAYSNQPQHF.

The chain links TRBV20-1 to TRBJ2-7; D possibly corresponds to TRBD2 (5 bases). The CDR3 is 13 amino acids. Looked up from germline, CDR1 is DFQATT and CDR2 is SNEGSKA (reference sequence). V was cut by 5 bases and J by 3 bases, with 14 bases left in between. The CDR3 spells CSAGAAGIYEQYF. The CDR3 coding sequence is TGCAGTGCTGGAGCGGCTGGGATCTACGAGCAGTACTTC.

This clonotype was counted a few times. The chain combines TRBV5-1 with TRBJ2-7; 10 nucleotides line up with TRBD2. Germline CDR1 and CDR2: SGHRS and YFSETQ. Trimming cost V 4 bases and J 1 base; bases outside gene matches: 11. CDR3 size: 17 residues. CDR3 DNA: TGCGCCAGCAGCGTCTACCCCACTAGCGGGAAGTCCTACGAGCAGTACTTC. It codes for CASSVYPTSGKSYEQYF.

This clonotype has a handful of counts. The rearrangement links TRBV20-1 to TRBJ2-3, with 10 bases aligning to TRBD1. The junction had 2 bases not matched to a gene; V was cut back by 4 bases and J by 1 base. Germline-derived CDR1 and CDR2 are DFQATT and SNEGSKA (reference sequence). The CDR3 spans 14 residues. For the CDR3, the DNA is TGCAGTGCTACGGACAGGGGGGGCACAGATACGCAGTATTTT. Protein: CSATDRGGTDTQYF.

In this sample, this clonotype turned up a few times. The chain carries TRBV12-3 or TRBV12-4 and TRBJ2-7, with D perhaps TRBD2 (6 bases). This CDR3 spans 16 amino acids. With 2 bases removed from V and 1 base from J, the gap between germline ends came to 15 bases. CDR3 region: CASSLRGFQESYEQYF. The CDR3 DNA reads TGTGCCAGCAGTTTACGGGGGTTTCAAGAGTCCTACGAGCAGTACTTC.

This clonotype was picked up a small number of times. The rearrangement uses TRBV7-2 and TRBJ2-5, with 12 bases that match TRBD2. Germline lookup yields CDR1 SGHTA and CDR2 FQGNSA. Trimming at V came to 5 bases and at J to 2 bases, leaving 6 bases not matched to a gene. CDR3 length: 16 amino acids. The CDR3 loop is CASSQRTSGIQETQYF. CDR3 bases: TGTGCCAGCAGCCAAAGGACTAGCGGGATTCAAGAGACCCAGTACTTC.

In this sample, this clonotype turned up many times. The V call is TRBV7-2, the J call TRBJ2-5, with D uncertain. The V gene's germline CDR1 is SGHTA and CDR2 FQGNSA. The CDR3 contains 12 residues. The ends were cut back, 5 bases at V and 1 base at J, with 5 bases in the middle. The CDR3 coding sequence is TGTGCCAGCAGCCCCCTCCAAGAGACCCAGTACTTC. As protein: CASSPLQETQYF.

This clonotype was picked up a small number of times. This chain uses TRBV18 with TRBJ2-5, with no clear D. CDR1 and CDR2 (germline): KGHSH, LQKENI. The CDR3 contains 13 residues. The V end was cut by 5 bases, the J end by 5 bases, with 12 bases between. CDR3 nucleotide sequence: TGTGCCAGCTCAACCGGGCTAAGGGAGACCCAGTACTTC. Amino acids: CASSTGLRETQYF.

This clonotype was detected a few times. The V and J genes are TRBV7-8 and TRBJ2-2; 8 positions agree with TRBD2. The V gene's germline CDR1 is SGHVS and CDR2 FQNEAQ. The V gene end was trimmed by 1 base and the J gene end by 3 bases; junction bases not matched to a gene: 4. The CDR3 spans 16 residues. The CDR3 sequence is CASSLGLAGYTGELFF. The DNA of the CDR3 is TGTGCCAGCAGCTTAGGTCTAGCGGGCTACACCGGGGAGCTGTTTTTT.